This T cell receptor beta chain was recorded in a study of identical twins. TCRdb recomputed calls from the 5' RACE reads with MiXCR, one row per CDR3 protein. The data contain 1.5 million to 2 million distinct CDR3 sequences, roughly a third of them seen just once; the ten biggest clones take up approximately 0.25%. V trimming: 5 bases; J trimming: 11 bases; junction bases outside the gene matches: 12. This CDR3 has 15 residues. Germline CDR1 and CDR2: MNHEY and SMNVEV (reference sequence). Sequenced input: cord blood. V gene TRBV27 combines with J gene TRBJ2-5; 12 bases map to TRBD2. The receptor comes from a newborn girl in good health. The CDR3 DNA follows: TGTGCCAGCAGTCCAGCTAGCGGGAGGGACAATGAGCAGTACTTC. Translation gives CASSPASGRDNEQYF.